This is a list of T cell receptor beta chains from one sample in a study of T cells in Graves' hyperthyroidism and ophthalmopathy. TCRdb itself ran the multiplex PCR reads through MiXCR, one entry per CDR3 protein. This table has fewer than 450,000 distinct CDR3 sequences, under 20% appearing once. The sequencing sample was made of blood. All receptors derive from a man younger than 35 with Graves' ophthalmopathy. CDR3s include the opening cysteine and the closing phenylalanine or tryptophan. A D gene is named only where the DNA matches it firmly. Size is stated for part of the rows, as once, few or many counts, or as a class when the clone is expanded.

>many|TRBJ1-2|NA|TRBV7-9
CASSLGKNYGYTF
TGTGCCAGCAGCTTAGGCAAGAACTATGGCTACACCTTC
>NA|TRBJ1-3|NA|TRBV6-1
CASLSWGRDGNTIYF
TGTGCCAGCCTGAGTTGGGGGCGAGATGGAAACACCATATATTTT
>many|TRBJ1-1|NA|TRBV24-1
CATSGQGMNTEAFF
TGTGCCACCAGTGGGCAGGGTATGAACACTGAAGCTTTCTTT
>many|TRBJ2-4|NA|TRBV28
CASSLELGTELAKNIQYF
TGTGCCAGCAGTTTGGAGCTCGGGACCGAGCTAGCCAAAAACATTCAGTACTTC
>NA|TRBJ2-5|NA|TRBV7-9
CASTKEGDYQETQYF
TGTGCCAGCACCAAGGAAGGGGATTACCAAGAGACCCAGTACTTC
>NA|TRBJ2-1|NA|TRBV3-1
CASSQGAGTSSHEQFF
TGTGCCAGCAGCCAAGGGGCAGGAACCAGTAGTCATGAGCAGTTCTTC
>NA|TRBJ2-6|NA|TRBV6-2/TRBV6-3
CASNRPSSGANVLTF
TGTGCCAGCAATAGACCGAGCTCTGGGGCCAACGTCCTGACTTTC
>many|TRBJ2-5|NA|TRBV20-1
CSARPPPRLETQYF
TGCAGTGCTAGACCACCACCGAGGCTGGAGACCCAGTACTTC
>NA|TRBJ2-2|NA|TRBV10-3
CATTGQGGTGELFF
TGTGCCACTACGGGGCAGGGGGGCACCGGGGAGCTGTTTTTT
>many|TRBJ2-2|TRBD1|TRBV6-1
CASRPGQGRTGELFF
TGTGCCAGCAGGCCGGGACAGGGAAGGACCGGGGAGCTGTTTTTT
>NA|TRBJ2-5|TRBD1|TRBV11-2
CASSLTGGGAQTQYF
TGTGCCAGCAGCCTGACAGGGGGCGGGGCCCAGACCCAGTACTTC
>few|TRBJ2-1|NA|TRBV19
CASSKRILSQGYNEQFF
TGTGCCAGTAGTAAGAGGATACTTTCACAGGGCTACAATGAGCAGTTCTTC
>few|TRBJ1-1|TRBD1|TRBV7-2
CASSLGRGLEAFF
TGTGCCAGCAGCTTAGGCAGGGGGCTTGAAGCTTTCTTT
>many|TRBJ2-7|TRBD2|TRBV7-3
CASSLAGGTSYEQYF
TGTGCCAGCAGTTTAGCGGGTGGCACGTCCTACGAGCAGTACTTC
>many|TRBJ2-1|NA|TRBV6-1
CASSAQPREGQFF
TGTGCCAGCAGTGCACAGCCGAGGGAAGGGCAGTTCTTC
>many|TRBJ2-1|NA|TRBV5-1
CASSRDGSPNNEQFF
TGCGCCAGCAGCCGGGACGGAAGCCCCAACAATGAGCAGTTCTTC
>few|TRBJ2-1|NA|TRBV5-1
CASSLDGVAYNEQFF
TGCGCCAGCAGCTTGGATGGGGTGGCCTACAATGAGCAGTTCTTC
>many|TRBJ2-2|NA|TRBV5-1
CASSLARQGSAGELFF
TGCGCCAGCAGCTTGGCTCGGCAGGGGAGCGCCGGGGAGCTGTTTTTT
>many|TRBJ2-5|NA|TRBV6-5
CASSYSDRPVTTQYF
TGTGCCAGCAGTTACTCCGACAGGCCAGTAACGACCCAGTACTTC
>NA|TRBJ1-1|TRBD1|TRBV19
CASSGLTGGKTEAFF
TGTGCCAGTAGTGGACTCACAGGGGGCAAGACTGAAGCTTTCTTT
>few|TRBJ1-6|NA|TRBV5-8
CASIDDPRVRNSPLHF
TGTGCCAGCATCGATGACCCCAGGGTGCGGAATTCACCCCTCCACTTT
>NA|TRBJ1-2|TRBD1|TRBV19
CASTTAAGTGLNYGYTF
TGTGCCAGTACCACAGCCGCCGGGACAGGGCTTAACTATGGCTACACCTTC
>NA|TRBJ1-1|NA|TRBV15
CATRANRALNTEAFF
TGTGCCACCAGAGCCAACAGGGCCTTGAACACTGAAGCTTTCTTT
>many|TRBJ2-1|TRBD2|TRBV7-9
CASSFLAGGPGEQFF
TGTGCCAGCAGCTTCCTAGCGGGGGGGCCGGGAGAGCAGTTCTTC
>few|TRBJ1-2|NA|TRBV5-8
CASSLGQRRYGYTF
TGTGCCAGCAGCTTGGGGCAGCGGCGCTATGGCTACACCTTC
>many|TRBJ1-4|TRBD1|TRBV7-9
CASSQGGKLFF
TGTGCCAGCAGCCAGGGGGGAAAACTGTTTTTT
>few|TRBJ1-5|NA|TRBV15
CATSRDRGVEGNQPQHF
TGTGCCACCAGCAGAGATAGGGGGGTGGAGGGCAATCAGCCCCAGCATTTT
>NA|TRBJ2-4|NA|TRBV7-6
CASSLAGGGGNIQYF
TGTGCCAGCAGCTTAGCGGGGGGGGGCGGCAACATTCAGTACTTC
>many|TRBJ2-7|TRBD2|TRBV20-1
CSADPLTSGSYEQYF
TGCAGTGCTGACCCCCTGACTAGCGGATCCTACGAGCAGTACTTC
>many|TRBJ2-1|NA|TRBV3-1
CASSQEMGDNEQFF
TGTGCCAGCAGCCAAGAGATGGGGGACAATGAGCAGTTCTTC
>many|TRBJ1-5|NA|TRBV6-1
CASRQPQHF
TGTGCCAGCAGACAGCCCCAGCATTTT
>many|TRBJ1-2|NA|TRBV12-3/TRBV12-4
CASTPRRGDGYTF
TGTGCCAGCACCCCCCGTCGGGGTGATGGCTACACCTTC
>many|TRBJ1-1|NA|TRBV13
CASSARSVRGEAFF
TGTGCCAGCAGCGCCCGGTCTGTCCGTGGTGAAGCTTTCTTT
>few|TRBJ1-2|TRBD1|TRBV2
CASSEGRGLSYGYTF
TGTGCCAGCAGTGAGGGCAGGGGGCTGAGCTATGGCTACACCTTC
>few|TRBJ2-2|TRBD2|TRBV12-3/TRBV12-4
CASRAGTSGGAGELFF
TGTGCCAGCAGGGCCGGGACTAGCGGGGGGGCCGGGGAGCTGTTTTTT
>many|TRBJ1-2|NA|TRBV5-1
CASSLRPPQVRTF
TGCGCCAGCAGCTTGAGACCGCCTCAAGTTCGCACCTTC
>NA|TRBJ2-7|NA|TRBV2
CASTSAGPDSYEQYF
TGTGCCAGCACCTCCGCAGGGCCCGATTCCTACGAGCAGTACTTC
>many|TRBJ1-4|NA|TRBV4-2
CASSQEGVGQGIEEKLFF
TGTGCCAGCAGCCAAGAGGGGGTAGGGCAAGGGATAGAAGAAAAACTGTTTTTT
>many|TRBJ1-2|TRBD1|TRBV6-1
CASSDGQGHGYTF
TGTGCCAGCAGCGACGGACAGGGGCATGGCTACACCTTC
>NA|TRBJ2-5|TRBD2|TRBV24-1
CATSDPTSGGETQYF
TGTGCCACCAGTGATCCGACTAGCGGGGGAGAGACCCAGTACTTC
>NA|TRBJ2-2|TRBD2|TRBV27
CASSLFWLAGNTGELFF
TGTGCCAGCAGTTTATTCTGGCTAGCGGGAAACACCGGGGAGCTGTTTTTT
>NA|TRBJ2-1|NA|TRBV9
CASSVNGGPHNEQFF
TGTGCCAGCAGCGTAAACGGGGGGCCTCACAATGAGCAGTTCTTC
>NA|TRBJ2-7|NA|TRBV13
CASSLGDGVMYEQYF
TGTGCCAGCAGCTTAGGGGACGGGGTTATGTACGAGCAGTACTTC
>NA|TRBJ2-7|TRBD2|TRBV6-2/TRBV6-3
CASSYDRGGVLYF
TGTGCCAGCAGTTACGATCGGGGGGGAGTGCTGTACTTC
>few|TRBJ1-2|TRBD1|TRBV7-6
CASSLVPLGTGVRGYTF
TGTGCCAGCAGCTTAGTCCCCCTCGGGACAGGGGTTCGTGGCTACACCTTC
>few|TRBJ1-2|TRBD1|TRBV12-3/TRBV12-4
CASSLGRGVDGYTF
TGTGCCAGCAGTTTAGGCAGGGGGGTGGATGGCTACACCTTC
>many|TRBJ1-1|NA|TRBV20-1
CSARAGTGPGEAFF
TGCAGTGCTAGAGCAGGGACGGGTCCAGGTGAAGCTTTCTTT
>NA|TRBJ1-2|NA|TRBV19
CASSPGGPYGYTF
TGTGCCAGTAGCCCTGGCGGGCCCTATGGCTACACCTTC
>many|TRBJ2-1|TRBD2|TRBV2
CASSAVGGTSYNEQFF
TGTGCCAGCAGTGCAGTGGGGGGGACCTCCTACAATGAGCAGTTCTTC
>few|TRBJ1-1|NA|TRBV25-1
CASSELKDREAFF
TGTGCCAGCAGTGAACTCAAAGACAGGGAAGCTTTCTTT
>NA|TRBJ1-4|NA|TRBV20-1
CSARDLTGSEKLFF
TGCAGTGCTAGAGATCTGACGGGATCTGAAAAACTGTTTTTT
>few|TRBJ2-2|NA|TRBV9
CASSVAGPLNGELFF
TGTGCCAGCAGCGTAGCTGGGCCTTTGAACGGGGAGCTGTTTTTT
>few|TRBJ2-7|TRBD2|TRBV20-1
CSARVGREEQYF
TGCAGTGCTAGAGTAGGGCGGGAGGAGCAGTACTTC
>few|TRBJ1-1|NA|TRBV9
CASSVGPPQGGGTEAFF
TGTGCCAGCAGCGTAGGTCCGCCACAGGGAGGGGGCACTGAAGCTTTCTTT
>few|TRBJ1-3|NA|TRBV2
CASSPGGLHTGNTIYF
TGTGCCAGCAGTCCCGGGGGCTTACATACGGGAAACACCATATATTTT
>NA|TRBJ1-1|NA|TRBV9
CASSISPRDTEAFF
TGTGCCAGCAGTATCTCGCCCCGGGACACTGAAGCTTTCTTT
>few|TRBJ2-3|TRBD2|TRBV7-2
CASSLASGGANTQYF
TGTGCCAGCAGCTTAGCTAGCGGGGGGGCAAATACGCAGTATTTT
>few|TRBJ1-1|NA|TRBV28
CASQTDANTEAFF
TGTGCCAGCCAGACAGATGCGAACACTGAAGCTTTCTTT
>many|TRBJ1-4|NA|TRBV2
CASSEEQSTNEKLFF
TGTGCCAGCAGTGAAGAACAGTCAACTAATGAAAAACTGTTTTTT